The TCR beta chain described here comes from a study of cytomegalovirus exposure and HLA in healthy donors. With 60 Vbeta and 13 Jbeta primers, the PCR was carried out. The repertoire was sequenced with immunoSEQ multiplex PCR; TCRdb's copy has only in-frame clones and lacks some. The data contain tens of thousands of clones, approximately 72% of them singletons. Germline CDR1 SGHDN, CDR2 FVKESK. The CDR3 extends over 19 amino acids. With V trimmed by 4 bases and J by 6 bases, 16 bases remained unmatched. The sequence was obtained from a woman aged 40 to 55 in good health and CMV-seropositive. Sequencing used PBMCs. This rearrangement joins TRBV14 to TRBJ1-6; TRBD1 aligns across 9 bases. The CDR3 region is CASSPYWDRAGRSNSPLHF. The CDR3 bases are TGTGCCAGCAGCCCCTACTGGGACAGGGCTGGACGATCTAATTCACCCCTCCACTTT.